Below are 28 T cell receptor beta chains sequenced from a single sample in a study of blood T cell repertoires in COVID-19 (TCRdb year 2020). Receptor amplification or capture employed the immunoSEQ multiplex PCR assay. Imported from immuneACCESS, the table was reduced by TCRdb to in-frame sequences with V and J called. These copies leave out some clones; in studies compared against another copy, an unresolved V gene accounts for under half, and the cause of the remainder is not known. Recorded for this sample are 150,000 to 200,000 clones; 88% of them occurred a single time. The ten largest clonotypes hold 3.5% to 4.5% of the sample. Sequencing used peripheral blood. These receptors all stem from a woman aged 25 to 45 with acute or convalescent COVID-19.

This rearrangement joins TRBV7-6 to TRBJ2-5; 8 bases map to TRBD2. The CDR3 has 16 residues. J gave up 5 bases and V 2 bases, and 10 bases lay outside the gene matches. Germline assignment: CDR1 SGHVS and CDR2 FNYEAQ. CDR3 in DNA: TGTGCCAGCAGCTTATTGGGCCTAGCGGGCGGGGAGACCCAGTACTTC. Translating gives CASSLLGLAGGETQYF.

V is TRBV24-1 and J is TRBJ2-1; 10 nucleotides match TRBD1. Germline V lookup: CDR1 KGHDR, CDR2 SFDVKD. The CDR3 totals 15 residues. Unmatched junction bases numbered 3, after V lost 1 base and J lost 7 bases. This CDR3 reads CATSDLGGQGNEQFF. DNA of the CDR3: TGTGCCACCAGTGATTTAGGGGGACAGGGGAATGAGCAGTTCTTC.

This clone was counted once. This chain connects TRBV9 to TRBJ2-5; D is perhaps TRBD2 (5 bases). In germline, CDR1 is SGDLS, CDR2 YYNGEE. The CDR3 is made up of 14 amino acids. Trimming shortened V by 0 bases and J by 5 bases, and 11 bases separated the two germline ends. The CDR3 region has the DNA TGTGCCAGCAGCGTAGGAGGAGGTACGGAGACCCAGTACTTC. Protein sequence: CASSVGGGTETQYF.

This clone was recorded a few times. The chain carries TRBV9 and TRBJ1-3; D remains ambiguous. Trimming removed 4 bases from V and 0 bases from J, with 11 bases in between. The germline gives CDR1 SGDLS, CDR2 YYNGEE. This CDR3 contains 15 residues. The DNA for the CDR3 is TGTGCCAGCAGCCGAGAGGGCGTCTCTGGAAACACCATATATTTT. Its translation: CASSREGVSGNTIYF.

The chain combines TRBV19 with TRBJ1-5, with D perhaps TRBD1 (6 bases). V was pared by 6 bases and J by 2 bases, with 14 bases between. The germline V gene encodes CDR1 LNHDA and CDR2 SQIVND (reference sequence). The length of the CDR3 is 15 residues. CDR3 nucleotide sequence: TGTGCCAGTAGGGTCCCAGGGGCGGGCAATCAGCCCCAGCATTTT. Amino acid sequence: CASRVPGAGNQPQHF.

The rearrangement joins TRBV20-1 to TRBJ2-3; 10 bases align to TRBD2. Germline lookup yields CDR1 DFQATT and CDR2 SNEGSKA (reference sequence). The CDR3 length is 14 residues. V shed 3 bases and J 4 bases; nucleotides not matched to a gene: 4. The CDR3 region has the DNA TGCAGTGCTAGTAAGCGGGAGGGCTCAGATACGCAGTATTTT. The encoded protein is CSASKREGSDTQYF.

CDR3 loop: CASSPRGVLYEQYF. The CDR3 coding sequence is TGTGCCAGCTCACCACGCGGGGTACTATACGAGCAGTACTTC. The V gene is TRBV18, the J gene TRBJ2-7, with a weak D call TRBD2 (6 bases). From germline, CDR1 is KGHSH and CDR2 LQKENI. The CDR3 covers 14 residues. The ends were cut back, 1 base at V and 4 bases at J, with 11 bases in the middle.

The chain recombines TRBV7-3 with TRBJ2-3; 8 bases fit TRBD2. The germline V gene has CDR1 SGHTA and CDR2 FQGTGA. The CDR3 loop spans 15 amino acids. V lost 2 bases to trimming and J lost 6 bases; unmatched junction nucleotides: 7. As DNA, the CDR3 is TGTGCCAGCAGCTTATGGCTGGGACTAGGGGATACGCAGTATTTT. Translation gives CASSLWLGLGDTQYF. Together with reference TRBV7-3 and TRBJ2-3, the CDR3 gives the full variable domain: GAGVSQTPSNKVTEKGKYVELRCDPISGHTALYWYRQSLGQGPEFLIYFQGTGAADDSGLPNDRFFAVRPEGSVSTLKIQRTERGDSAVYLCASSLWLGLGDTQYFGPGTRLTVL.

CDR3 amino acids: CASSREGVNEQYF. Written as DNA, the CDR3 is TGTGCCAGCAGTCGTGAAGGAGTCAACGAGCAGTACTTC. The gene calls are TRBV2 and TRBJ2-7, with unresolved D. The CDR3 is made up of 13 amino acids. Germline loops: CDR1 SNHLY, CDR2 FYNNEI. V lost 5 bases, J lost 5 bases, and 13 bases lay in between.

V is TRBV28 and J is TRBJ1-1; the match to TRBD1 covers 9 bases. The CDR3 totals 12 residues. Germline V lookup: CDR1 MDHEN, CDR2 SYDVKM. V dropped 7 bases and J dropped 10; count of bases not matched to a gene: 7. DNA of the CDR3: TGTGCCAGCAAAGGGACAGGGTTCCGAGCTTTCTTT. Translation gives CASKGTGFRAFF. Full variable domain (remainder filled in from reference TRBV28 and TRBJ1-1): DVKVTQSSRYLVKRTGEKVFLECVQDMDHENMFWYRQDPGLGLRLIYFSYDVKMKEKGDIPEGYSVSREKKERFSLILESASTNQTSMYLCASKGTGFRAFFGQGTRLTVV.

This rearrangement joins TRBV28 to TRBJ1-6; no clear D. V was clipped by 3 bases and J by 7 bases, with 7 bases between them. The CDR3 runs 13 residues. The germline V gene has CDR1 MDHEN and CDR2 SYDVKM. CDR3 protein: CASSLPHNSPLHF. The CDR3 DNA sequence: TGTGCCAGCAGTTTGCCACACAATTCACCCCTCCACTTT.

This chain connects TRBV5-1 to TRBJ1-5; TRBD1 matches at 7 bases. This CDR3 region has 14 residues. The V gene end was trimmed by 5 bases and the J gene end by 2 bases; junction bases not matched to a gene: 4. The germline CDR1 and CDR2 sequences are SGHRS and YFSETQ. CDR3 in DNA: TGCGCCAGCAGGCAGGGGGTCGGCAATCAGCCCCAGCATTTT. This gives the protein CASRQGVGNQPQHF.

There are a few counts of this clone. Germline is not matched at one junction end, which may reflect a read error. The chain recombines TRBV6-6 with TRBJ2-7; 8 positions agree with TRBD1. The CDR3 is made up of 13 amino acids. Germline lookup yields CDR1 MNHNY and CDR2 SVGAGI (reference sequence). The CDR3 nucleotides read TGTGCTAGCAAGGGACAGGACAGGGACGAGCAGTACTTC. Translated: CASKGQDRDEQYF.

The gene calls are TRBV7-3 and TRBJ2-7, with D tentatively TRBD1 (5 bases). Trimming took off 5 bases at V and 2 bases at J, with 16 bases between the two ends. The CDR3 sequence is 15 residues long. The germline CDR1 and CDR2 sequences are SGHTA and FQGTGA. CDR3 residues: CASSPNFGQPYEQYF. CDR3 bases: TGTGCCAGCAGCCCCAACTTCGGACAACCCTACGAGCAGTACTTC. The whole variable domain, remainder taken from reference TRBV7-3 and TRBJ2-7, is GAGVSQTPSNKVTEKGKYVELRCDPISGHTALYWYRQSLGQGPEFLIYFQGTGAADDSGLPNDRFFAVRPEGSVSTLKIQRTERGDSAVYLCASSPNFGQPYEQYFGPGTRLTVT.

The V gene is TRBV5-4, the J gene TRBJ2-3; D is uncertain. The CDR3 runs to 13 residues. Germline V gene data show CDR1 as SGHNT and CDR2 as YYREEE (reference sequence). V lost 2 bases and J 2 bases, leaving 6 bases between the germline ends. DNA of the CDR3: TGTGCCAGCAGCTTACGAGACACAGATACGCAGTATTTT. Its protein is CASSLRDTDTQYF.

The rearrangement uses TRBV5-1 and TRBJ2-1; TRBD2 is a possible D gene (5 bases). Trimming took off 0 bases at V and 13 bases at J, with 17 bases between the two ends. The CDR3 totals 14 residues. Germline V gene sequence: CDR1 SGHRS, CDR2 YFSETQ. The CDR3 bases are TGCGCCAGCAGCTTGGCTCCTAGCCCCCGTGACCAGTTCTTC. Amino acids: CASSLAPSPRDQFF.

This sequence joins TRBV11-2 and TRBJ1-1; D is undetermined. Looked up from germline, CDR1 is SGHAT and CDR2 is FQNNGV. The CDR3 has 13 residues. Trimming stripped 4 bases from V and 9 bases from J, with 15 bases between. CDR3 in amino acids: CASSSITNGKAFF. The CDR3 nucleotides read TGTGCCAGCAGCTCCATTACGAACGGGAAAGCTTTCTTT.

The chain uses TRBV7-2 and TRBJ2-5; TRBD1 matches 8 bases. After removal of 4 bases from V and 5 bases from J, the junction contained 6 bases not matched to a gene. CDR3 length: 14 amino acids. In germline, CDR1 is SGHTA, CDR2 FQGNSA. The CDR3 DNA reads TGTGCCAGCAGCTCTGCAGGGGGCTGGGAGACCCAGTACTTC. It yields the protein CASSSAGGWETQYF.

The rearrangement links TRBV7-8 to TRBJ2-7; 15 bases line up with TRBD2. The CDR3 extends over 15 amino acids. With 5 bases clipped from V and 6 bases from J, the junction kept 5 bases outside the gene matches. Germline CDR1 is SGHVS and CDR2 is FQNEAQ. The CDR3 reads CASSPLGLAGGEQYF. The CDR3 region has the DNA TGTGCCAGCAGCCCACTGGGACTAGCGGGAGGCGAGCAGTACTTC.

This clone appeared a few times. This chain uses TRBV5-1 with TRBJ1-2; D possibly corresponds to TRBD1 (6 bases). V gave up 4 bases and J gave up 4 bases, with 14 bases separating them. Germline V CDR1 and CDR2: SGHRS, YFSETQ. The CDR3 loop spans 14 amino acids. The CDR3 nucleotides are TGCGCCAGCAGCGATGGGGGCTTTCTCTATGGCTACACCTTC. Amino acid sequence: CASSDGGFLYGYTF.

This rearrangement joins TRBV12-3 or TRBV12-4 to TRBJ2-7; D is perhaps TRBD1 (5 bases). With 6 bases removed from V and 3 bases from J, the gap between germline ends came to 9 bases. This CDR3 spans 12 amino acids. The CDR3 coding sequence is TGTGCCAGCAGCCAGGGATACTACGAGCAGTACTTC. This translates into CASSQGYYEQYF.

This chain joins TRBV19 and TRBJ2-3, with unresolved D. The CDR3 covers 14 residues. The germline V gene has CDR1 LNHDA and CDR2 SQIVND (reference sequence). Trimming removed 0 bases from V and 5 bases from J, with 9 bases in between. The CDR3 DNA reads as TGTGCCAGTAGTATAGATCGTCGGGTAGATACGCAGTATTTT. As protein: CASSIDRRVDTQYF.

In DNA, the CDR3 is TGTGCCAGCAGTTACTCGCAGGACAGGGCTTACGAGCAGTACTTC. This codes for CASSYSQDRAYEQYF. J is TRBJ2-7 and V is TRBV6-5, with 8 bases fitting TRBD1. The length of the CDR3 is 15 residues. The V gene end was trimmed by 0 bases and the J gene end by 4 bases; junction bases not matched to a gene: 5. The germline V gene has CDR1 MNHEY and CDR2 SVGAGI.

This clone occurred once. The chain joins TRBV6-5 to TRBJ2-7, with D possibly being TRBD1 (6 bases). CDR3 length: 15 amino acids. Trimming removed 2 bases at V and 3 bases at J, with 14 bases between. CDR1 MNHEY and CDR2 SVGAGI come from the germline V gene. This CDR3 reads CASSYAYRVGYEQYF. CDR3 nucleotides: TGTGCCAGCAGTTACGCTTACAGGGTTGGCTACGAGCAGTACTTC.

The chain carries TRBV7-2 and TRBJ1-5; D unclear. Deletions cut 5 bases from V and 1 base from J, with 21 bases between. In germline, CDR1 is SGHTA, CDR2 FQGNSA. The CDR3 totals 18 residues. For the CDR3, the DNA is TGTGCCAGCAGCACCCCTTCCGGGTCCTTTGGCAGCAATCAGCCCCAGCATTTT. Translation: CASSTPSGSFGSNQPQHF.

The chain couples TRBV14 to TRBJ1-2; tentatively, D is TRBD1 (6 bases). Germline V gene data show CDR1 as SGHDN and CDR2 as FVKESK. The CDR3 has 13 amino acids. V dropped 4 bases and J dropped 2 bases, with 8 bases sitting between them. CDR3 sequence reads: CASSPGTNYGYTF. CDR3 DNA: TGTGCCAGCAGCCCCGGGACAAACTATGGCTACACCTTC. Combining the CDR3 with reference TRBV14 and TRBJ1-2 gives the whole variable domain EAGVTQFPSHSVIEKGQTVTLRCDPISGHDNLYWYRRVMGKEIKFLLHFVKESKQDESGMPNNRFLAERTGGTYSTLKVQPAELEDSGVYFCASSPGTNYGYTFGSGTRLTVV.

The chain recombines TRBV2 with TRBJ2-2; a possible D gene is TRBD2 (7 bases). Deletions cut 7 bases from V and 3 bases from J, with 18 bases between. This CDR3 region has 16 residues. Germline CDR1 is SNHLY and CDR2 is FYNNEI. The CDR3 reads CASTKNRGGDTGELFF. CDR3 DNA: TGTGCCAGCACCAAAAATAGGGGGGGAGACACCGGGGAGCTGTTTTTT.

Note on this clone: At the DNA level, this CDR3 is encoded by other sequences in the same sample as well. The chain uses TRBV6-5 and TRBJ2-7, with D possibly matching TRBD1 (5 bases). Trimming stripped 6 bases from V and 2 bases from J, with 11 bases between. In germline, CDR1 is MNHEY, CDR2 SVGAGI. The CDR3 sequence is 13 residues long. In DNA, the CDR3 is TGTGCCAGCAGCCGCGACAGAGCCTACGAGCAGTACTTC. Translating it yields CASSRDRAYEQYF.